This paragraph reports one TCR beta chain. Using immunoSEQ multiplex PCR, the repertoire was profiled, and TCRdb retains in-frame clones only, with some absent. Here the sample spans tens of thousands of clones, 73% being singletons. The sample comes from a study of blood T cell repertoires in COVID-19. The germline CDR1 and CDR2 sequences are SGHTA and FQGNSA. The CDR3 loop spans 14 amino acids. Trimming took off 3 bases at V and 3 bases at J, with 9 bases between the two ends. Sequencing was performed on peripheral blood. The V call is TRBV7-2, the J call TRBJ1-5; D gene unclear. This clonotype originated in a woman aged 70 to 79 with acute or convalescent COVID-19. CDR3 sequence (DNA): TGTGCCAGCAGCTTTAGCCCGATCAATCAGCCCCAGCATTTT. Translating gives CASSFSPINQPQHF.